Following are 22 T cell receptor beta chains from one sample sequenced in a study of shared clonotypes between healthy human individuals. Only in-frame clones appear in the TCRdb table, and some are missing; sequencing was by immunoSEQ multiplex PCR. The sample carries around 1.9 million clones, approximately 92% recorded once. Naive CD8 populations comprised CD45RO-negative cells positively selected for CCR7, excluding terminally differentiated effector memory CD45RA+ cells. The sequenced sample consisted of naive CD8+ T cells from PBMCs. These receptors were taken from a man aged 18 to 30 in good health. Some clones in this sample may be carry-over from other donors' samples.

The chain combines TRBV4-1 with TRBJ2-7, with 9 positions matching TRBD2. The CDR3 extends over 15 amino acids. Germline assignment: CDR1 MGHRA and CDR2 YSYEKL. With V trimmed by 1 base and J by 2 bases, 3 bases remained unmatched. CDR3 bases: TGCGCCAGCAGCCAAGTAGCGGGAGATCCCTACGAGCAGTACTTC. Its translation is CASSQVAGDPYEQYF.

This chain uses TRBV9 with TRBJ2-1, with 7 bases that match TRBD2. Losses at the gene ends were 2 bases for V and 6 bases for J; bases not matched to a gene: 8. CDR1 is SGDLS, CDR2 YYNGEE, per germline. This CDR3 region has 15 residues. CDR3 DNA: TGTGCCAGCAGCGTCGGGGGGAACGGCGCCAATGAGCAGTTCTTC. Translated, it gives CASSVGGNGANEQFF.

The V gene is TRBV30, the J gene TRBJ2-1, with TRBD2 matching over 8 bases. CDR3 length equals 12 residues. CDR1 is GTSNPN, CDR2 SVGIG, per germline (reference sequence). Germline trimming cut 5 bases from V and 8 bases from J; bases unmatched to any gene: 5. The DNA of the CDR3 is TGTGCCTGGCGGGAGGGTTGGGATGAGCAGTTCTTC. Its translation is CAWREGWDEQFF. The complete variable domain, with remaining parts taken from reference TRBV30 and TRBJ2-1, reads SQTIHQWPATLVQPVGSPLSLECTVEGTSNPNLYWYRQAAGRGLQLLFYSVGIGQISSEVPQNLSASRPQDRQFILSSKKLLLSDSGFYLCAWREGWDEQFFGPGTRLTVL.

The rearrangement joins TRBV13 to TRBJ2-5; D uncertain. Trimming removed 5 bases from V and 1 base from J, with 11 bases in between. CDR1 is PRHDT, CDR2 FYEKMQ, per germline (reference sequence). The length of the CDR3 is 14 residues. DNA of the CDR3: TGTGCCAGCAGCACGTCCGGCCTCCAAGAGACCCAGTACTTC. Residues: CASSTSGLQETQYF.

This clone was counted once. The gene calls are TRBV20-1 and TRBJ2-7, with a weak D call TRBD1 (5 bases). V lost 8 bases and J 5 bases, leaving 13 bases between the germline ends. CDR1 is DFQATT, CDR2 SNEGSKA, per germline (reference sequence). The CDR3 is 11 residues long. This CDR3 reads CSNRINDEQYF. Written as DNA, the CDR3 is TGCAGTAACAGGATAAATGACGAGCAGTACTTC.

Points on this clone: One end of the junction does not line up with germline, which may come from a read error. J is TRBJ2-7 and V is TRBV5-6; 10 bases match TRBD1. CDR1 and CDR2 (germline): SGHDT, YYEEEE. This CDR3 spans 16 amino acids. The CDR3: CASSKTGGLPSHEQYF. CDR3 coding DNA: TGTGCCAGCAGCAAGACAGGGGGCTTACCCTCCCACGAGCAGTACTTC.

The chain has TRBV5-8 and TRBJ1-2, with no clear D. This CDR3 is built from 12 residues. The V end was cut by 4 bases, the J end by 7 bases, with 11 bases between. The V gene's germline CDR1 is SGHTS and CDR2 YDEGEE. Here the CDR3 DNA reads TGTGCCAGCAGCCCCGACGGCATTGGCTACACCTTC. It is translated as CASSPDGIGYTF.

The chain links TRBV13 to TRBJ2-1; the D gene is possibly TRBD2 (6 bases). Trimming took 6 bases from V and 3 from J, leaving 12 bases between them. The CDR3 totals 14 residues. Per the germline V gene, CDR1 is PRHDT and CDR2 is FYEKMQ (reference sequence). The CDR3: CASRERANYNEQFF. CDR3 sequence (DNA): TGTGCCAGCAGGGAGCGGGCTAACTACAATGAGCAGTTCTTC.

The chain couples TRBV30 to TRBJ1-2; D not certain. CDR1 GTSNPN and CDR2 SVGIG come from the germline V gene (reference sequence). Between the trimmed V and J ends, which lost 0 bases and 7 bases, there was a span of 6 bases. This CDR3 spans 11 amino acids. The CDR3: CAWSVSPGYTF. CDR3 nucleotide sequence: TGTGCCTGGAGTGTAAGTCCTGGCTACACCTTC. The full variable domain, rest sourced from reference TRBV30 and TRBJ1-2, is SQTIHQWPATLVQPVGSPLSLECTVEGTSNPNLYWYRQAAGRGLQLLFYSVGIGQISSEVPQNLSASRPQDRQFILSSKKLLLSDSGFYLCAWSVSPGYTFGSGTRLTVV.

The V call is TRBV11-2, the J call TRBJ2-7; D is tentatively TRBD1 or TRBD2 (6 bases each). The CDR3 length is 13 residues. V lost 10 bases, J lost 4 bases, and 17 bases lay in between. Per the germline V gene, CDR1 is SGHAT and CDR2 is FQNNGV. The CDR3 DNA reads as TGTGCCATTGGGGGCGGGACTCCTTACGAGCAGTACTTC. Its translation: CAIGGGTPYEQYF.

The chain has TRBV6-1 and TRBJ1-1; D is possibly TRBD1 (6 bases). This CDR3 has 13 residues. V gave up 1 base and J gave up 7 bases, with 10 bases separating them. The V gene's germline CDR1 is MNHNS and CDR2 SASEGT. The CDR3 DNA reads TGTGCCAGCAGTGAAGGGACAGCGAGTGAAGCTTTCTTT. Translated: CASSEGTASEAFF.

This clone was observed a single time. This chain joins TRBV7-9 and TRBJ1-5; D ambiguous. The V and J ends lost 5 bases and 3 bases respectively, with 11 bases between them. CDR3 length: 14 amino acids. Per the germline V gene, CDR1 is SEHNR and CDR2 is FQNEAQ (reference sequence). CDR3 bases: TGTGCCAGCAGCGGAAACGGGATCAATCAGCCCCAGCATTTT. Translation: CASSGNGINQPQHF.

The rearrangement uses TRBV28 and TRBJ2-7; D unclear. The CDR3 totals 13 residues. The germline gives CDR1 MDHEN, CDR2 SYDVKM. V was pared by 5 bases and J by 6 bases, with 14 bases between. CDR3 sequence: CASSPYQISEQYF. CDR3 in DNA: TGTGCCAGCAGTCCTTACCAGATAAGCGAGCAGTACTTC.

The chain links TRBV2 to TRBJ1-5; D not resolved. The germline V and J ends were trimmed by 5 bases and 3 bases, with 14 bases remaining between them. Per germline, CDR1 SNHLY and CDR2 FYNNEI. There are 15 residues in the CDR3. Here the CDR3 reads CASSSLDPLNQPQHF. The CDR3 region has the DNA TGTGCCAGCAGTTCCTTGGATCCCCTCAATCAGCCCCAGCATTTT.

Regarding this clone: The sample holds other DNA sequences that translate to the same CDR3. This rearrangement joins TRBV19 to TRBJ2-2; unclear D gene. The CDR3 has 13 residues. With 1 base removed from V and 2 bases from J, the gap between germline ends came to 2 bases. Germline V gives CDR1 LNHDA, CDR2 SQIVND (reference sequence). Here the CDR3 DNA reads TGTGCCAGTAGTATAGCCAACACCGGGGAGCTGTTTTTT. Its protein is CASSIANTGELFF.

This chain joins TRBV28 and TRBJ2-7; weak D call: TRBD2 (6 bases). V lost 7 bases and J 0 bases, leaving 13 bases between the germline ends. The CDR3 extends over 14 amino acids. Looked up from germline, CDR1 is MDHEN and CDR2 is SYDVKM. In DNA, the CDR3 is TGTGCCAGCATACCCTCCGGGAGCTCCTACGAGCAGTACTTC. Translation gives CASIPSGSSYEQYF.

The genes are TRBV5-5 and TRBJ1-5, with 10 bases identical to TRBD1. V was pared by 4 bases and J by 2 bases, with 15 bases of the junction left unmatched. Germline CDR1 is SGHKS and CDR2 is YYEKEE (reference sequence). The CDR3 runs 19 residues. CDR3 region: CASSPNPGQGIGRNQPQHF. The CDR3 DNA reads TGTGCCAGCAGCCCCAACCCGGGACAGGGGATCGGTCGCAATCAGCCCCAGCATTTT.

V usage is TRBV28 and J usage is TRBJ1-1; the D is unclear. The CDR3 has 12 amino acids. Germline V gene data show CDR1 as MDHEN and CDR2 as SYDVKM. Trimming shortened V by 6 bases and J by 7 bases, and 12 bases separated the two germline ends. The CDR3 sequence is CASSTSGIEAFF. The CDR3 bases are TGTGCCAGCAGCACCTCGGGGATTGAAGCTTTCTTT.

A word on this clone: The sample has other DNA sequences that encode this CDR3 too. The V and J genes are TRBV5-4 and TRBJ2-3; D is uncertain. Germline assignment: CDR1 SGHNT and CDR2 YYREEE (reference sequence). The V end was cut by 0 bases, the J end by 2 bases, with 4 bases between. The CDR3 has 13 residues. The CDR3 bases are TGTGCCAGCAGCTTGGAACCCACAGATACGCAGTATTTT. This codes for CASSLEPTDTQYF.

This chain joins TRBV7-3 and TRBJ2-3; D gene unclear. Trimming pared 2 bases from V and 6 bases from J, leaving 6 bases between. This CDR3 has 12 residues. CDR1 SGHTA and CDR2 FQGTGA come from the germline V gene. Written as DNA, the CDR3 is TGTGCCAGCAGCTTAGTGGGGGATACGCAGTATTTT. Protein: CASSLVGDTQYF.

As regards this clone: Other nucleotide sequences from this sample produce the same CDR3. The rearrangement links TRBV6-5 to TRBJ2-3; 9 bases line up with TRBD2. This CDR3 is 15 amino acids long. The germline V gene encodes CDR1 MNHEY and CDR2 SVGAGI. V lost 2 bases, J lost 2 bases, and 2 bases stayed unmatched. The CDR3 reads CASSYLAGLTDTQYF. The CDR3 DNA reads TGTGCCAGCAGTTACCTAGCGGGGCTCACAGATACGCAGTATTTT.

The chain recombines TRBV29-1 with TRBJ1-1, with TRBD1 matching 9 bases. CDR1 and CDR2 from the germline V gene are SQVTM and ANQGSEA. The CDR3 is 14 amino acids. V shed 6 bases and J 3 bases; nucleotides not matched to a gene: 8. In DNA, the CDR3 is TGCAGCGTCCTGGGACAGGGATTTGACACTGAAGCTTTCTTT. This translates into CSVLGQGFDTEAFF. The whole variable domain, filled in from reference TRBV29-1 and TRBJ1-1, reads SAVISQKPSRDICQRGTSLTIQCQVDSQVTMMFWYRQQPGQSLTLIATANQGSEATYESGFVIDKFPISRPNLTFSTLTVSNMSPEDSSIYLCSVLGQGFDTEAFFGQGTRLTVV.